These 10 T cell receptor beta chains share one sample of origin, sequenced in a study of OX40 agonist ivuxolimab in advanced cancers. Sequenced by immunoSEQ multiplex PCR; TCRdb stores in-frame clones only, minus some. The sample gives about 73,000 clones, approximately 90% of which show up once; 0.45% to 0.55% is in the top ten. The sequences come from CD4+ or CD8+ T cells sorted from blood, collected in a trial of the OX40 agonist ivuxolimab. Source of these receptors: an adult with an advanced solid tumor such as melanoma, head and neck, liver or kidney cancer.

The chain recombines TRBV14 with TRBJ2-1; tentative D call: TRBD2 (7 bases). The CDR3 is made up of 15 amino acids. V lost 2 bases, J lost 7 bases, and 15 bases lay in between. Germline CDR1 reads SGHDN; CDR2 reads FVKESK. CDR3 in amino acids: CASSQRGGPGNEQFF. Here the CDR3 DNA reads TGTGCCAGCAGCCAAAGGGGGGGCCCGGGAAATGAGCAGTTCTTC.

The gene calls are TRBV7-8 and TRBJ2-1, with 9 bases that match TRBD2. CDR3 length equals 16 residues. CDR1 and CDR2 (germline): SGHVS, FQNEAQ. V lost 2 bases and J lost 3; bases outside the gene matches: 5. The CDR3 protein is CASSLIASGNYNEQFF. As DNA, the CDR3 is TGTGCCAGCAGCTTAATCGCTAGCGGGAACTACAATGAGCAGTTCTTC. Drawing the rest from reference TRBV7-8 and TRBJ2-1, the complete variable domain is GAGVSQSPRYKVAKRGQDVALRCDPISGHVSLFWYQQALGQGPEFLTYFQNEAQLDKSGLPSDRFFAERPEGSVSTLKIQRTQQEDSAVYLCASSLIASGNYNEQFFGPGTRLTVL.

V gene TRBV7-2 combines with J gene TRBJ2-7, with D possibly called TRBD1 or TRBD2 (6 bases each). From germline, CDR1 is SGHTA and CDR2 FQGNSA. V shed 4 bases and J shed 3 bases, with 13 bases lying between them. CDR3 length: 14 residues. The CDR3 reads CASSSQGGIYEQYF. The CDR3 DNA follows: TGTGCCAGCAGCTCCCAAGGGGGGATCTACGAGCAGTACTTC.

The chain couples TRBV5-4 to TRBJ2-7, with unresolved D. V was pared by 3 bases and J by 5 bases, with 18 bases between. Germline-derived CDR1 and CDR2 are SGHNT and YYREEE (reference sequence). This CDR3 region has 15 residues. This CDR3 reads CASSSRSAKVDEQYF. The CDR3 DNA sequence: TGTGCCAGCAGCTCCAGGTCCGCCAAGGTCGACGAGCAGTACTTC.

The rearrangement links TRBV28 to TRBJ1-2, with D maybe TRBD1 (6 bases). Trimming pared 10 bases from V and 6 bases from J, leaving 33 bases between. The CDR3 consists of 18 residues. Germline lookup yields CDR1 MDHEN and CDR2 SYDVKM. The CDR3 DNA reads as TGTGCCACCGATCCTTCCCCGGGGACATTAGGGGGATTGGATGGCTACACCTTC. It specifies CATDPSPGTLGGLDGYTF.

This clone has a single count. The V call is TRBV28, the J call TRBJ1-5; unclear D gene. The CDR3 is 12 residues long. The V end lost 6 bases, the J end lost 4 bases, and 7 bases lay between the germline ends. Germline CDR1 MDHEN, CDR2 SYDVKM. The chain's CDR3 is CASRSTNQPQHF. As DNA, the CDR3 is TGTGCCAGCAGGTCGACAAATCAGCCCCAGCATTTT. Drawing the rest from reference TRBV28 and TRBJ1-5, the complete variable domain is DVKVTQSSRYLVKRTGEKVFLECVQDMDHENMFWYRQDPGLGLRLIYFSYDVKMKEKGDIPEGYSVSREKKERFSLILESASTNQTSMYLCASRSTNQPQHFGDGTRLSIL.

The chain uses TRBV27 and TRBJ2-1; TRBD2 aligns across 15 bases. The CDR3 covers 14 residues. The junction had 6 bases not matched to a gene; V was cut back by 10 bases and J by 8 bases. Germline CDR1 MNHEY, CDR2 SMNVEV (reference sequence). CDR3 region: CATKGLAGGHEQFF. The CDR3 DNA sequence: TGTGCCACAAAAGGACTAGCGGGAGGGCATGAGCAGTTCTTC.

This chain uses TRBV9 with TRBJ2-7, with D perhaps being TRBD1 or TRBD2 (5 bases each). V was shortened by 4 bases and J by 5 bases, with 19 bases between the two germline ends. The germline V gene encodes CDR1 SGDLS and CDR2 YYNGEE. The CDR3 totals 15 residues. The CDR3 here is CASSPLGDPLDEQYF. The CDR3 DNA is TGTGCCAGCAGCCCGTTGGGGGACCCCCTCGACGAGCAGTACTTC.

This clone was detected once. CDR3 in amino acids: CASSRGTGGYEQYF. CDR3 DNA sequence: TGTGCCAGCAGTCGAGGGACGGGGGGCTACGAGCAGTACTTC. The chain links TRBV25-1 to TRBJ2-7; 7 nucleotides agree with TRBD2. J lost 3 bases, V lost 5 bases, and 7 bases had no gene match. From germline, CDR1 is MGHDK and CDR2 SYGVNS. The CDR3 totals 14 residues.

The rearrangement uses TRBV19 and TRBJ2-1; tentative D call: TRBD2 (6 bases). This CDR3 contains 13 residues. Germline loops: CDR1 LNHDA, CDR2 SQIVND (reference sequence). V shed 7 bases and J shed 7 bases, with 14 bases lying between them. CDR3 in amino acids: CASKRRATNEQFF. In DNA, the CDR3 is TGTGCCAGTAAGAGGAGGGCAACTAATGAGCAGTTCTTC.